This TCR beta chain came from a study of cytomegalovirus exposure and HLA in healthy donors. 13 Jbeta primers and 60 Vbeta primers were used for the PCR. The protocol was immunoSEQ multiplex PCR, while the TCRdb copy is restricted to in-frame clones and leaves out a portion. The sample includes under 200,000 clones, about 80% of them seen just once. The donors (healthy individuals) were bone marrow donors. Though probably carrying unrecorded immune exposures, donors were nominally healthy at sampling. The V and J ends lost 3 bases and 6 bases respectively, with 18 bases between them. Germline lookup yields CDR1 SGHNT and CDR2 YYREEE (reference sequence). The CDR3 extends over 15 amino acids.

Sequencing was done on a sample of PBMCs. This TCR derives from a woman aged 18 to 35 in good health and CMV-seropositive. This chain links TRBV5-4 with TRBJ1-2; D is undetermined. The CDR3 sequence is CASSSEGQFLHGYTF. The CDR3 bases are TGTGCCAGCAGCTCGGAGGGTCAGTTCCTTCATGGCTACACCTTC.